Each of the 20 T cell receptor beta chains below was sequenced from the same sample in a study of cytomegalovirus exposure and HLA in healthy donors. PCR was performed using 60 Vbeta and 13 Jbeta primers. Sequencing used immunoSEQ multiplex PCR; TCRdb keeps in-frame clones, though not all of them. Here the sample spans some 65,000 clones, around 80% being singletons. Sequencing was done on a sample of PBMCs. These receptors all stem from a girl between 10 and 17 years old in good health and CMV-seropositive.

J is TRBJ2-1 and V is TRBV2; D is possibly TRBD2 (5 bases). Trimming removed 3 bases at V and 7 bases at J, with 13 bases between. The CDR3 consists of 14 residues. CDR1 and CDR2 from the germline V gene are SNHLY and FYNNEI. The CDR3 nucleotides are TGTGCCAGCAGTGACTTAGACTACGGAAATGAGCAGTTCTTC. It encodes CASSDLDYGNEQFF.

This chain links TRBV11-2 with TRBJ2-5; no clear D. Germline loops: CDR1 SGHAT, CDR2 FQNNGV. The CDR3 contains 14 residues. Trimming stripped 1 base from V and 2 bases from J, with 8 bases between. The CDR3 loop reads CASSLGLLQETQYF. The CDR3 DNA sequence: TGTGCCAGCAGCTTAGGTTTGCTACAAGAGACCCAGTACTTC.

This chain connects TRBV30 to TRBJ1-1; 8 bases map to TRBD1. V was pared by 0 bases and J by 3 bases, with 3 bases of the junction left unmatched. CDR1 and CDR2 (germline): GTSNPN, SVGIG (reference sequence). There are 14 residues in the CDR3. CDR3 coding DNA: TGTGCCTGGAGTGTGGAACAGGGGGACACTGAAGCTTTCTTT. Translation: CAWSVEQGDTEAFF.

This chain links TRBV13 with TRBJ1-1, with TRBD1 identical over 7 bases. V was pared by 4 bases and J by 7 bases, with 6 bases of the junction left unmatched. The germline V gene encodes CDR1 PRHDT and CDR2 FYEKMQ (reference sequence). There are 13 residues in the CDR3. The CDR3 sequence is CASSSQGVVEAFF. The CDR3 DNA reads as TGTGCCAGCAGCTCCCAGGGGGTAGTTGAAGCTTTCTTT.

This clone was picked up one time. The chain employs TRBV6-4 and TRBJ2-1; D call uncertain. The V end lost 6 bases, the J end lost 0 bases, and 27 bases lay between the germline ends. The CDR3 sequence is 20 residues long. The germline V gene encodes CDR1 MRHNA and CDR2 SNTAGT. The DNA of the CDR3 is TGTGCCAGCAGCCGTATCCCGTTCGATGGCCAGTGGAGCTCCTACAATGAGCAGTTCTTC. Its translation: CASSRIPFDGQWSSYNEQFF.

This rearrangement joins TRBV21-1 to TRBJ2-1; TRBD2 is the table's D call and was not checked against the DNA. TRBV21-1 is flagged as a pseudogene. CDR3 length: 18 residues. As DNA, the CDR3 is TGTGCCAGCAGCTCCACGGAAGTCGGCGGGAAGGTCGGAAATGAGCAGTTCTTC. Translation gives CASSSTEVGGKVGNEQFF.

Ten or more counts support this clone. The chain combines TRBV6-1 with TRBJ1-4; possibly TRBD1 for D (5 bases). The V and J ends lost 6 bases and 5 bases respectively, with 7 bases between them. Per the germline V gene, CDR1 is MNHNS and CDR2 is SASEGT. The CDR3 runs 12 residues. CDR3 bases: TGTGCCAGCAGACAGGAGAATGAAAAACTGTTTTTT. Protein product: CASRQENEKLFF.

The rearrangement links TRBV9 to TRBJ2-1, with a tentative D call TRBD2 (7 bases). CDR3 length equals 13 residues. The germline gives CDR1 SGDLS, CDR2 YYNGEE. The CDR3 sequence: CRGGGLADNEQFF. The CDR3 region has the DNA TGTCGTGGGGGGGGGCTAGCGGACAATGAGCAGTTCTTC.

The chain is built from TRBV27 and TRBJ1-1, with D possibly being TRBD1 (6 bases). Trimming shortened V by 2 bases and J by 4 bases, and 11 bases separated the two germline ends. CDR3 length: 14 residues. Germline assignment: CDR1 MNHEY and CDR2 SMNVEV (reference sequence). The CDR3 sequence: CASSLRQGRTEAFF. CDR3 in DNA: TGTGCCAGCAGTTTACGCCAGGGGCGCACTGAAGCTTTCTTT.

The gene calls are TRBV30 and TRBJ2-5, with D possibly being TRBD1 (6 bases). Trimming cost V 0 bases and J 2 bases, with 13 bases left between them. Per the germline V gene, CDR1 is GTSNPN and CDR2 is SVGIG (reference sequence). This CDR3 is built from 15 residues. CDR3 protein: CAWSVHVRGQETQYF. As DNA, the CDR3 is TGTGCCTGGAGTGTACATGTAAGGGGGCAAGAGACCCAGTACTTC.

The rearrangement links TRBV7-2 to TRBJ2-5; 10 positions agree with TRBD1. Germline V gene lookup returns CDR1 SGHTA and CDR2 FQGNSA. The CDR3 loop spans 16 amino acids. With V trimmed by 2 bases and J by 5 bases, 8 bases remained unmatched. The CDR3 coding sequence is TGTGCCAGCAGCTTAAGCCGGGACAGGGGTTCGGAGACCCAGTACTTC. This gives the protein CASSLSRDRGSETQYF.

The chain has TRBV7-9 and TRBJ1-2, with D possibly being TRBD1 (5 bases). Germline CDR1 and CDR2: SEHNR and FQNEAQ (reference sequence). The CDR3 covers 11 residues. Trimming shortened V by 5 bases and J by 8 bases, and 9 bases separated the two germline ends. CDR3 sequence reads: CASSHQGGYTF. The CDR3 DNA reads TGTGCCAGCAGCCATCAGGGAGGCTACACCTTC. Together with reference TRBV7-9 and TRBJ1-2, the CDR3 gives the full variable domain: DTGVSQNPRHKITKRGQNVTFRCDPISEHNRLYWYRQTLGQGPEFLTYFQNEAQLEKSRLLSDRFSAERPKGSFSTLEIQRTEQGDSAMYLCASSHQGGYTFGSGTRLTVV.

The chain uses TRBV5-8 and TRBJ1-1; D is perhaps TRBD1 (6 bases). The length of the CDR3 is 14 residues. V lost 3 bases to trimming and J lost 5 bases, with 14 bases between them. In germline, CDR1 is SGHTS, CDR2 YDEGEE. The CDR3 nucleotides are TGTGCCAGCAGCTGGGGGGGGCGAAGGACTGAAGCTTTCTTT. It specifies CASSWGGRRTEAFF.

As concerns this clone: Sequence at one end of the junction differs from germline and may be a read error. The rearrangement joins TRBV7-7 to TRBJ2-3; 7 bases are shared with TRBD1. Germline-derived CDR1 and CDR2 are SSHAT and FNYEAQ (reference sequence). The CDR3 length is 15 residues. CDR3 amino acids: CASSPGRGSTDTQYF. CDR3 coding DNA: TGTGCTAGCAGTCCAGGCAGGGGGTCCACAGATACGCAGTATTTT.

This chain joins TRBV29-1 and TRBJ1-4; TRBD1 aligns across 8 bases. Germline lookup yields CDR1 SQVTM and CDR2 ANQGSEA. The CDR3 totals 15 residues. V shed 2 bases, J shed 4 bases, and the junction held 6 bases outside the gene matches. The DNA of the CDR3 is TGCAGCGTTGAAAATAAGACAGGGGTTAATGAAAAACTGTTTTTT. Protein sequence: CSVENKTGVNEKLFF.

This clone was recorded a few times. The V and J genes are TRBV4-3 and TRBJ1-1; possible D gene TRBD1, 5 bases. The V gene lost 1 base and the J gene lost 4 bases, with 10 bases spanning the gap. The CDR3 covers 14 residues. In germline, CDR1 is LGHNA, CDR2 YSLEER. CDR3 region: CASSQVQDGTEAFF. In nucleotides, the CDR3 is TGCGCCAGCAGCCAAGTACAGGATGGCACTGAAGCTTTCTTT.

The rearrangement joins TRBV11-2 to TRBJ1-2, with a weak D call TRBD1 (5 bases). The germline gives CDR1 SGHAT, CDR2 FQNNGV. Trimming pared 1 base from V and 4 bases from J, leaving 13 bases between. The CDR3 contains 15 residues. The CDR3 bases are TGTGCCAGCAGCTTAGCGACAGTGGAAAGCTATGGCTACACCTTC. This codes for CASSLATVESYGYTF.

This chain uses TRBV9 with TRBJ1-1, with 7 bases matching TRBD1. Germline loops: CDR1 SGDLS, CDR2 YYNGEE. The CDR3 runs 15 residues. With V trimmed by 0 bases and J by 0 bases, 2 bases remained unmatched. CDR3 sequence (DNA): TGTGCCAGCAGCGTAGCGACAGGGTTGAACACTGAAGCTTTCTTT. It encodes CASSVATGLNTEAFF.

The genes are TRBV10-3 and TRBJ2-7; 8 bases are a match to TRBD1. The CDR3 extends over 14 amino acids. Germline CDR1 ENHRY, CDR2 SYGVKD. V lost 3 bases and J lost 7; bases outside the gene matches: 8. In DNA form, the CDR3 reads TGTGCCATCAGTGATAGACAGGGGTTCGGGGAGCAGTACTTC. Its protein product is CAISDRQGFGEQYF.

The gene calls are TRBV5-6 and TRBJ2-7, with D possibly matching TRBD1 (7 bases). The germline V gene has CDR1 SGHDT and CDR2 YYEEEE. Trimming left V 0 bases short and J 9 bases short, with 22 bases between. The CDR3 covers 16 residues. The CDR3 loop is CASSLDGSTGQRVQYF. CDR3 bases: TGTGCCAGCAGCTTGGACGGATCGACAGGGCAGCGGGTGCAGTACTTC.